The clone carrying this T cell receptor beta chain was counted at least ten times. Antigen unknown. The library was built from 400 to 500 ng RNA with molecular barcoded adaptors for alpha/delta and beta/gamma chains. TCRdb re-called the reads through MiXCR, storing one row per CDR3 protein. The data contain some 40,000 distinct CDR3 sequences, about 15% of them seen just once; the ten biggest clones take up around 20%. Trimming pared 4 bases from V and 7 bases from J, leaving 17 bases between. In germline, CDR1 is LNHDA, CDR2 SQIVND (reference sequence). CDR3 length: 16 residues. This sample stems from a study of read filtering for tumor transcriptome and immune sequencing. The wider study: Whole-transcriptome libraries were prepared after DNase treatment. IR-seq gave about 4 to 10.27 million TCR reads per sample; RNA-seq gave about 75 to 1,400.

Whole-study findings and limits: Correlation between methods rose after single-read clonotypes were removed. Sorted CD138-negative bone marrow cells were not purified T cells.

The sequenced material came from a population of CD138-negative cells sorted from bone marrow. The genes are TRBV19 and TRBJ1-6, with a tentative D call TRBD1 (5 bases). The sequence derives from a donor at least 40 years old with multiple myeloma. This CDR3 is CASSTSGTPGNSPLHF. In DNA form, the CDR3 reads TGTGCCAGTAGTACGTCCGGGACCCCAGGGAATTCACCCCTCCACTTT.